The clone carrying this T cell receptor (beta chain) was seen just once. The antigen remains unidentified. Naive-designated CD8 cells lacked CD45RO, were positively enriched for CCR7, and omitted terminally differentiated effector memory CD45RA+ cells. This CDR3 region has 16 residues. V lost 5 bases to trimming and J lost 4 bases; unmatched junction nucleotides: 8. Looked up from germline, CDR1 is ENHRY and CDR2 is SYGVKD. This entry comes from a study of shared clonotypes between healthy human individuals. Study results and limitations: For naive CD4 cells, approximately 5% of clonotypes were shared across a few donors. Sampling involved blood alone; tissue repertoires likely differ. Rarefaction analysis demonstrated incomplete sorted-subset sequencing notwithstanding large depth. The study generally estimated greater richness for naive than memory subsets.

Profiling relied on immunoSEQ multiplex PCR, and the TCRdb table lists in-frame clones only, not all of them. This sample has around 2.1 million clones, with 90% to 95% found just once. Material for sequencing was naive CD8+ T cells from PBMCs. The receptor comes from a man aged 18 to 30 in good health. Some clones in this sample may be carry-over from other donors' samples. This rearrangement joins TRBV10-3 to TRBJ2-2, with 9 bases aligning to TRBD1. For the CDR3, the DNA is TGTGCCATCAGTTTGAAACAGGGGGCCCCCACCGGGGAGCTGTTTTTT. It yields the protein CAISLKQGAPTGELFF.